This T cell receptor (beta chain) comes out of a study of Ad26.COV2.S vaccination and SARS-CoV-2 variants (dated by TCRdb to the early 2020s). About the full investigation: Vaccine-arm donors were drawn from COV1001, a multicentre, randomized, double-blind, placebo-controlled phase I-IIa trial of Ad26.COV2.S in healthy adults. Dosing of Ad26.COV2.S was intramuscular, at either 5x10^10 or 1x10^11 viral particles, delivered as one shot or as two shots spaced 56 days apart. TCRbeta repertoire sequencing served as the tool for gauging how specific and how broad the SARS-CoV-2-reactive T cell receptors were following Ad26.COV2.S vaccination. A total of 32 samples were included in the TCR-sequenced set, comprising around 19 Ad26.COV2.S vaccine recipients, 5 placebo recipients and 8 SARS-CoV-2 convalescent individuals. Trial participants were randomized into five groups of five: low-dose or high-dose Ad26.COV2.S given once or twice, or placebo on both occasions. Throughout the experiments and outcome assessment, investigators stayed blinded to trial group allocation.

TCRbeta CDR3 regions were sequenced with the immunoSEQ Assay. After extraction, genomic DNA underwent amplification by bias-controlled multiplex PCR, followed by high-throughput sequencing. The study's own analysis went as follows. To quantify the absolute abundance of every unique TCRbeta CDR3 region, sequences were collapsed and filtered. Usable DNA was measured by amplifying reference genes present in all nucleated cells, and TCRbeta template counts were normalized to that usable DNA to estimate T cell fraction. Repertoire TCRs were annotated as SARS-CoV-2-specific when V gene, CDR3 amino acid sequence and J gene were exactly matched to a known reactive TCR set. The reference SARS-CoV-2 TCR set came from MIRA and was filtered for enrichment in COVID-19-positive ImmuneCODE repertoires, removing public or cross-reactive TCRs. Using the MIRA antigens, annotated TCRs were further analysed by specific ORF or by position within an ORF. Breadth was defined as annotated unique rearrangements over total unique productive rearrangements; depth was the summed frequency of those rearrangements. TCR breadth was compared between groups using two-sided Wilcoxon rank-sum tests. Sourced from immuneACCESS, this table was stored by TCRdb with only in-frame sequences that have V and J called. A share of the clones is absent; for the studies checked, an unresolved V gene accounts for under half, and the remainder has no known explanation. D and trimming come from the DNA, and the V and J calls and clone size come from that table. The sample table contains some 270,000 clones; only one count was recorded for approximately 88% of them. The ten top clones hold roughly 3% of the sample.

CDR1 and CDR2 are read off the germline V gene as SNHLY and FYNNEI. V loses 7 bases, J loses 5 bases, and the germline ends lie 12 bases apart. The CDR3, from cysteine to phenylalanine, totals 13 residues. The sequence is cut down to CDR3 DNA, 39 bases in frame from base 1. The sample holds one count of this clone. Its antigen is still unknown. There are no base qualities to consult, and no much larger clone falls within one base. Overall study outcomes, separate from this receptor: Higher spike-specific TCR breadth was observed in Ad26.COV2.S recipients than in placebo recipients (P = 0.0014). The study lacked the statistical power to compare responses across vaccine doses or regimens. Substantial breadth of spike-specific CD8+ and CD4+ T cell responses was reported after vaccination. The authors noted that total T cell responses may have been underestimated by the TCR breadth and depth analyses. Comparable non-spike TCR breadth was observed between vaccine and placebo recipients, consistent with only spike being contained in the vaccine.

In the paper's terms, the treatment or condition label means: some 20 received Ad26.COV2.S at low or high dose, single or two shots; roughly five received placebo; per-sample allocation not given. For vaccine and placebo recipients, repertoires were sequenced using samples collected on day 63 after the first injection. In Cohort 1b, 20 to 25 adults aged 18-55 years were enrolled at a single site in Boston, USA, between 29 July and 7 August 2020. Ad26.COV2.S was a replication-incompetent adenovirus type 26 vector that expressed a prefusion-stabilized SARS-CoV-2 spike protein derived from the original Wuhan strain.

This specimen was peripheral blood, taken in a trial of Ad26.COV2.S vaccine versus placebo. The V and J genes are TRBV2 and TRBJ2-1; the D gene is possibly TRBD2, with 5 bases matching. The sequence came from a person between 18 and 65 years old who received the Ad26.COV2.S COVID-19 vaccine or a placebo. The sequenced DNA: TGTGCCAGCAAATTTCGGGGAAACAATGAGCAGTTCTTC. It is translated as CASKFRGNNEQFF.